The sequence of this T cell receptor (beta chain) was determined in a study of cytomegalovirus exposure and HLA in healthy donors. Study context: Earlier work reported approximately 100 million unique TCR beta sequences from roughly 180 million T cells.

This PCR relied on a set of 60 Vbeta primers and 13 Jbeta primers. Generated by immunoSEQ multiplex PCR, the TCRdb table keeps only in-frame clones and is missing some. The table records roughly 200,000 clones, roughly 10% of them present only once. In the case of this clone: Its specificity is unknown.

Regarding the study as a whole: Upon later analysis, HLA-associated TCR beta chains proved more clonally expanded than other, equally common chains.

The CDR3 loop spans 15 amino acids. CDR1 SEHNR and CDR2 FQNEAQ come from the germline V gene (reference sequence). J gave up 7 bases and V 5 bases, and 10 bases lay outside the gene matches. V gene TRBV7-9 combines with J gene TRBJ1-2, with 10 bases matching TRBD1. The clonotype originates from a woman under 40 in good health and CMV-seropositive. The sequenced sample was PBMCs. CDR3 in DNA: TGTGCCAGCAGCCTTTGGACAGGGGGAGAGAGTGGCTACACCTTC. Protein sequence: CASSLWTGGESGYTF.